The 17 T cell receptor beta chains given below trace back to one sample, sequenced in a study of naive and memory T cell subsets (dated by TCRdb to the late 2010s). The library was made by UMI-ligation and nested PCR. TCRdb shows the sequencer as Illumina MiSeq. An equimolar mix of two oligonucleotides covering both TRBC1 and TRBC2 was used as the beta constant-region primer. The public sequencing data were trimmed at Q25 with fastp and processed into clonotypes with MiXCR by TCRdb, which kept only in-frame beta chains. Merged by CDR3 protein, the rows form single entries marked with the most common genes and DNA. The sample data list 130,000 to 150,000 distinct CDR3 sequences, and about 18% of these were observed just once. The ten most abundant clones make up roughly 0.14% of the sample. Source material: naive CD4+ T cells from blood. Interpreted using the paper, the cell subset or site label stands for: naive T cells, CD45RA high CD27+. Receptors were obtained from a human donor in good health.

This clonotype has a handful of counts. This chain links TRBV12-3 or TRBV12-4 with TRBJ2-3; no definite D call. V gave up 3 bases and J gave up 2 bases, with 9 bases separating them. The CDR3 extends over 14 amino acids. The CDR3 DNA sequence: TGTGCCAGCAGTTTCGGACGACTCACAGATACGCAGTATTTT. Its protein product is CASSFGRLTDTQYF.

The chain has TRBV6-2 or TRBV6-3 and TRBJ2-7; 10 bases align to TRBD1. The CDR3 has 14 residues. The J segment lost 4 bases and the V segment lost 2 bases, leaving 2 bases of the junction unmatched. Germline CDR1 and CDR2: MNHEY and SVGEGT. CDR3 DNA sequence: TGTGCCAGCAGTTACGGGGACAGGGGATACGAGCAGTACTTC. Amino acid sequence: CASSYGDRGYEQYF.

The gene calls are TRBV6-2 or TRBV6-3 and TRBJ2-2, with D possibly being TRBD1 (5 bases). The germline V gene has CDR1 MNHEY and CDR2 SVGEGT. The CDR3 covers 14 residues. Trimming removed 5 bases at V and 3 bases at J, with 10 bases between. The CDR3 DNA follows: TGTGCCAGCAGTAGGGGTCCGGACACCGGGGAGCTGTTTTTT. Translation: CASSRGPDTGELFF.

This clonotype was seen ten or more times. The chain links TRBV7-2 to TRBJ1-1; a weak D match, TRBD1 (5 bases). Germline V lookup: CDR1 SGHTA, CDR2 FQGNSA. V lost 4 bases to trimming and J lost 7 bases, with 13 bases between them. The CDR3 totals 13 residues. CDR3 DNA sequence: TGTGCCAGCAGCTGGGGGACGGAAAATGAAGCTTTCTTT. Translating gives CASSWGTENEAFF.

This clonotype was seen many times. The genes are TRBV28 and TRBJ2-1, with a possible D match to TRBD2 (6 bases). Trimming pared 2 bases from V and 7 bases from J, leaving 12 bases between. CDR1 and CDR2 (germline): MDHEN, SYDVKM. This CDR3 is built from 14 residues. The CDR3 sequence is CASSLVGGANEQFF. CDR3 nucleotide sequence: TGTGCCAGCAGTTTAGTGGGAGGTGCTAATGAGCAGTTCTTC.

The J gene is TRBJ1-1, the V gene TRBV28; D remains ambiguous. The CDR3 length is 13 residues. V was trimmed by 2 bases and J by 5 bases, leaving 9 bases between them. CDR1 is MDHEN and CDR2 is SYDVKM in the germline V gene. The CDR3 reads CASSLVGRTEAFF. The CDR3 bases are TGTGCCAGCAGTTTAGTGGGCAGGACTGAAGCTTTCTTT.

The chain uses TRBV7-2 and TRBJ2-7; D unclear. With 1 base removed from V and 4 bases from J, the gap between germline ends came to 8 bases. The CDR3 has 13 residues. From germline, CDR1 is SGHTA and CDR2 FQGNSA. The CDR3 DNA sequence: TGTGCCAGCAGCTTAGTATCCGGATACGAGCAGTACTTC. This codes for CASSLVSGYEQYF.

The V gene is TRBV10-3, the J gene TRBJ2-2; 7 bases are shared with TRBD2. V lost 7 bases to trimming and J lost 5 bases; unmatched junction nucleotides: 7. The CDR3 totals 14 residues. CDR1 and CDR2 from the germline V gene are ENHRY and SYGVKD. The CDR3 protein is CAIKAGVSTGELFF. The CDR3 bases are TGTGCCATCAAGGCGGGAGTTAGTACCGGGGAGCTGTTTTTT.

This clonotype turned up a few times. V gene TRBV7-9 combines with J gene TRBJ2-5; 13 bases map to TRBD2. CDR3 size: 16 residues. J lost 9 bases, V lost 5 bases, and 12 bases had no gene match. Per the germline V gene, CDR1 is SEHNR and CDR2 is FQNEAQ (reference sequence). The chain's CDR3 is CASSGMGTSGIRPQYF. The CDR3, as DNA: TGTGCCAGCAGCGGCATGGGGACTAGCGGGATTCGACCCCAGTACTTC.

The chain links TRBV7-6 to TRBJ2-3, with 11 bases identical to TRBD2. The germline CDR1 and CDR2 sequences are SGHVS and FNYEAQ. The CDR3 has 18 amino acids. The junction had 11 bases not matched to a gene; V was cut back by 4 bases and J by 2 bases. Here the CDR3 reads CASSSVFLAGGSTDTQYF. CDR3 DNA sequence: TGTGCCAGCAGCTCAGTTTTTCTAGCGGGAGGCTCCACAGATACGCAGTATTTT.

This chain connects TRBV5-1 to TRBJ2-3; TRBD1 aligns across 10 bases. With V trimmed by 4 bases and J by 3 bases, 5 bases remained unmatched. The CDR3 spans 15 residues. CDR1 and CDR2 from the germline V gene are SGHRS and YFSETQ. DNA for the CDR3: TGCGCCAGCAGCCTAGGACAGGGGGGAACAGATACGCAGTATTTT. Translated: CASSLGQGGTDTQYF.

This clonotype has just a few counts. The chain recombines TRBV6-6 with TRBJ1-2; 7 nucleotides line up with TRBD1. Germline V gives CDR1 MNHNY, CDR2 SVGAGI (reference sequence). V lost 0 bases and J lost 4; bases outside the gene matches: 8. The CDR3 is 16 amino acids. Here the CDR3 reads CASSYSGTAESYGYTF. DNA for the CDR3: TGTGCCAGCAGTTACTCGGGGACAGCGGAGTCCTATGGCTACACCTTC.

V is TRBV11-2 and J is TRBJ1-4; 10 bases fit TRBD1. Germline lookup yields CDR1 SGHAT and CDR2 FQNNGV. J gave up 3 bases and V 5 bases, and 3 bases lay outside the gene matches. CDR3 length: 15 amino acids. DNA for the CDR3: TGTGCCAGCAGCACTGGACAGGGGGCTAATGAAAAACTGTTTTTT. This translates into CASSTGQGANEKLFF.

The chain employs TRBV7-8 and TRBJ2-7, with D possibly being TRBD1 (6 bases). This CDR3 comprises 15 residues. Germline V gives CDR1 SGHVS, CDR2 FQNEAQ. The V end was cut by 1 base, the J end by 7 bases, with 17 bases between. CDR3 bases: TGTGCCAGCAGCTTAGTTTACGGACAGACGGGGGAGCAGTACTTC. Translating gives CASSLVYGQTGEQYF.

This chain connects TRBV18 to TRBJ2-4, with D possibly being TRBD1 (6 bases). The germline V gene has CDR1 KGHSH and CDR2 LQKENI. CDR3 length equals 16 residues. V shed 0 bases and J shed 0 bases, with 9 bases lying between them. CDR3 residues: CASSPPGALAKNIQYF. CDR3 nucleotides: TGTGCCAGCTCACCACCGGGGGCATTAGCCAAAAACATTCAGTACTTC. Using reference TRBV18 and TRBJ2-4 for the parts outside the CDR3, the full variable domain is NAGVMQNPRHLVRRRGQEARLRCSPMKGHSHVYWYRQLPEEGLKFMVYLQKENIIDESGMPKERFSAEFPKEGPSILRIQQVVRGDSAAYFCASSPPGALAKNIQYFGAGTRLSVL.

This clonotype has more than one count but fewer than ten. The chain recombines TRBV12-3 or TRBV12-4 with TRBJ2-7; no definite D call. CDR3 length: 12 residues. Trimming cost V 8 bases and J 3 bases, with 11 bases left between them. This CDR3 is CASAGVIYEQYF. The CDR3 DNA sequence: TGTGCCAGCGCCGGAGTAATCTACGAGCAGTACTTC.

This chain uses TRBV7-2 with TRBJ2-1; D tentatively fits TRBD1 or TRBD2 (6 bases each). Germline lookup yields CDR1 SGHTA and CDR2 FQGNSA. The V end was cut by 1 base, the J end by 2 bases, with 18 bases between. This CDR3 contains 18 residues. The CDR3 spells CASSLVNWGAFTYNEQFF. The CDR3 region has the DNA TGTGCCAGCAGCTTAGTTAATTGGGGGGCCTTTACCTACAATGAGCAGTTCTTC.